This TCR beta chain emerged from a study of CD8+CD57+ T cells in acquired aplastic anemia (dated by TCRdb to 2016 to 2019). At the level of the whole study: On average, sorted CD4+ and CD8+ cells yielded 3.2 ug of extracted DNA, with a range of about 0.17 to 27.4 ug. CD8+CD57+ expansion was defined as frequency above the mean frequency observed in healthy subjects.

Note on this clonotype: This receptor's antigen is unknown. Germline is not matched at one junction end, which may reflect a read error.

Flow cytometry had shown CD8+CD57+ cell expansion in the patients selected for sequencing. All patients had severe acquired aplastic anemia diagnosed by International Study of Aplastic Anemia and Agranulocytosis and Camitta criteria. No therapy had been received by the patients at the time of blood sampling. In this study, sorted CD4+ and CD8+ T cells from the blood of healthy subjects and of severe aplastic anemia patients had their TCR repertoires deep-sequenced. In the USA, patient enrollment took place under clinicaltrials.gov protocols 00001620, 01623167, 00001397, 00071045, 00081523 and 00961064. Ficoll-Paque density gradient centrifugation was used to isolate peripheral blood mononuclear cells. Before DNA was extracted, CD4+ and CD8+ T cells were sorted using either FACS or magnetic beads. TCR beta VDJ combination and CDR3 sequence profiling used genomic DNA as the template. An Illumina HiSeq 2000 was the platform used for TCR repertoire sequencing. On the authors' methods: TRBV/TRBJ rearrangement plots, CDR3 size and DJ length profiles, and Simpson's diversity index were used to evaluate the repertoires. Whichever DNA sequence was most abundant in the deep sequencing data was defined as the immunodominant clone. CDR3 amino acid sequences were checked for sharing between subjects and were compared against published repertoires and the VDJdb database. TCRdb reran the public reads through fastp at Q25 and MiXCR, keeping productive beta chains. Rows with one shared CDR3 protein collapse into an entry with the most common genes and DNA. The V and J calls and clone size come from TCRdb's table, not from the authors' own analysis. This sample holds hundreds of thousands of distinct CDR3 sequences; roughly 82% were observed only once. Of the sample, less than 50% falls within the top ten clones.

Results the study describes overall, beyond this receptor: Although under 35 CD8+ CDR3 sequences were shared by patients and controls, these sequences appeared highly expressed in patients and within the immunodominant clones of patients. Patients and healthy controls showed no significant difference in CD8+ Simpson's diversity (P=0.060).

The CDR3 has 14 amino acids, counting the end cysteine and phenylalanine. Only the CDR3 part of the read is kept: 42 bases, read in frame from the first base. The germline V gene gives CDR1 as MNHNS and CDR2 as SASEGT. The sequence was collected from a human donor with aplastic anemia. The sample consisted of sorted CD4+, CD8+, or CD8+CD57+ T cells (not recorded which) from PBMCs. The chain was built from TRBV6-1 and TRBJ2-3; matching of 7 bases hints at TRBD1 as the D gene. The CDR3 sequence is CASKLTGEDYTQYF. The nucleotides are TGTGCCAGCAAGTTAACAGGGGAGGACTATACGCAGTACTTT.